Presented here are 22 T cell receptor beta chains from one specimen sequenced in a study of beta chain features in type 1 diabetes. The authors reverse transcribed all of the isolated RNA, so sequencing captured expressed TCRB transcripts. Clones were read by immunoSEQ multiplex PCR, and TCRdb kept only the in-frame ones, dropping some. The sample yields 70,000 to 95,000 clones, about 32% seen once. Sequencing input: stem cell memory CD4+ T cells from blood. The origin of the receptors is a woman aged 18-29 years in good health.

In this sample, this clone turned up a few times. This chain joins TRBV5-1 and TRBJ2-7; 7 bases are shared with TRBD2. Trimming at V came to 4 bases and at J to 3 bases, leaving 7 bases not matched to a gene. The germline V gene encodes CDR1 SGHRS and CDR2 YFSETQ. CDR3 size: 14 residues. The CDR3 DNA reads as TGCGCCAGCAGCCAGCCCGGACTAGACTACGAGCAGTACTTC. This gives the protein CASSQPGLDYEQYF.

This clone was seen only a few times. The rearrangement uses TRBV5-1 and TRBJ2-7, with a weak D call TRBD2 (5 bases). Trimming cost V 0 bases and J 5 bases, with 12 bases left between them. The CDR3 contains 14 residues. Germline-derived CDR1 and CDR2 are SGHRS and YFSETQ. In DNA form, the CDR3 reads TGCGCCAGCAGCTTGGCCCAGGAGGTGGACGAGCAGTACTTC. It encodes CASSLAQEVDEQYF.

The chain employs TRBV5-8 and TRBJ1-5; TRBD1 aligns across 10 bases. In germline, CDR1 is SGHTS, CDR2 YDEGEE. The V segment lost 4 bases and the J segment 6 bases; nucleotides outside the gene matches: 4. This CDR3 is built from 14 residues. The CDR3 spells CASSPGTGVQPQHF. CDR3 DNA: TGTGCCAGCAGCCCCGGGACAGGGGTTCAGCCCCAGCATTTT.

This clone appeared a few times. The chain has TRBV6-5 and TRBJ2-5; the D gene is possibly TRBD2 (6 bases). Germline-derived CDR1 and CDR2 are MNHEY and SVGAGI. This CDR3 contains 12 residues. Between the trimmed V and J ends, which lost 2 bases and 7 bases, there was a span of 8 bases. The CDR3 nucleotides are TGTGCCAGCAGTTACCCCGGGGGGACCCAGTACTTC. Residues: CASSYPGGTQYF.

The V call is TRBV4-2, the J call TRBJ2-7; D is perhaps TRBD1 (5 bases). This CDR3 is built from 17 residues. Germline CDR1 reads LGHNA; CDR2 reads YNFKEQ. V lost 2 bases to trimming and J lost 0 bases, with 17 bases between them. The CDR3: CASSQSPPERGSYEQYF. Written as DNA, the CDR3 is TGTGCCAGCAGCCAAAGCCCCCCGGAAAGGGGCTCCTACGAGCAGTACTTC.

This clone has a handful of counts. The chain couples TRBV14 to TRBJ2-7; no clear D. Trimming shortened V by 2 bases and J by 7 bases, and 12 bases separated the two germline ends. The CDR3 loop spans 13 amino acids. Germline-derived CDR1 and CDR2 are SGHDN and FVKESK. The DNA for the CDR3 is TGTGCCAGCAGCCAACCGACGTACGGGGAGCAGTACTTC. It is translated as CASSQPTYGEQYF. The entire variable domain, with the rest obtained from reference TRBV14 and TRBJ2-7, is as follows: EAGVTQFPSHSVIEKGQTVTLRCDPISGHDNLYWYRRVMGKEIKFLLHFVKESKQDESGMPNNRFLAERTGGTYSTLKVQPAELEDSGVYFCASSQPTYGEQYFGPGTRLTVT.

V is TRBV27 and J is TRBJ1-2, with no clear D. Germline CDR1 and CDR2: MNHEY and SMNVEV (reference sequence). V lost 6 bases and J 5 bases, leaving 13 bases between the germline ends. This CDR3 has 13 residues. The CDR3 DNA reads TGTGCCAGCAGCCCTAACGGAGGGTATGGCTACACCTTC. This codes for CASSPNGGYGYTF.

This clone has only a few counts. The rearrangement uses TRBV11-3 and TRBJ2-3; D might be TRBD2 (6 bases). This CDR3 region has 15 residues. V lost 6 bases and J lost 1, with 14 bases in between. Germline CDR1 SGHNT, CDR2 YENEEA. The CDR3 sequence: CASSPGGTGTDTQYF. The CDR3 region has the DNA TGTGCCAGCAGTCCCGGGGGAACTGGCACAGATACGCAGTATTTT.

V and J are TRBV7-2 and TRBJ1-1, with D possibly being TRBD1 (6 bases). Germline V CDR1 and CDR2: SGHTA, FQGNSA. The V end was cut by 5 bases, the J end by 0 bases, with 13 bases between. The CDR3 consists of 15 residues. This chain's CDR3 is CASSHGQSMNTEAFF. The CDR3 region has the DNA TGTGCCAGCAGCCACGGACAGTCCATGAACACTGAAGCTTTCTTT.

The V and J genes are TRBV13 and TRBJ1-3; D is unresolved. The CDR3 totals 15 residues. V shed 5 bases and J shed 0 bases, with 11 bases lying between them. Germline V gene data show CDR1 as PRHDT and CDR2 as FYEKMQ (reference sequence). DNA for the CDR3: TGTGCCAGCAGCCGCGGCGGGCGCTCTGGAAACACCATATATTTT. Amino acid sequence: CASSRGGRSGNTIYF.

The chain links TRBV25-1 to TRBJ2-1; 16 nucleotides align to TRBD2. V lost 3 bases to trimming and J lost 2 bases; unmatched junction nucleotides: 4. This CDR3 contains 18 residues. The germline CDR1 and CDR2 sequences are MGHDK and SYGVNS. Here the CDR3 DNA reads TGTGCCAGCAGTGACCCCGGGACTAGCGGGAGGGCCTACAATGAGCAGTTCTTC. Translated: CASSDPGTSGRAYNEQFF.

V gene TRBV7-2 combines with J gene TRBJ2-2; 8 bases are a match to TRBD2. V lost 2 bases to trimming and J lost 0 bases; unmatched junction nucleotides: 2. CDR3 length equals 16 residues. Per germline, CDR1 SGHTA and CDR2 FQGNSA. CDR3 in amino acids: CASSLLAGSNTGELFF. As DNA, the CDR3 is TGTGCCAGCAGCTTACTAGCGGGTTCGAACACCGGGGAGCTGTTTTTT.

This clone has just a few counts. J is TRBJ2-1 and V is TRBV4-3; 8 bases fit TRBD2. Trimming took 1 base from V and 7 from J; bases not matched to a gene: 12. Looked up from germline, CDR1 is LGHNA and CDR2 is YSLEER. CDR3 length: 17 residues. The CDR3 DNA follows: TGCGCCAGCAGCCAAGCCGTAGCGGGGACGGGTGGGAATGAGCAGTTCTTC. Encoded protein: CASSQAVAGTGGNEQFF.

This clone appeared a few times. J is TRBJ2-6 and V is TRBV7-8, with 8 nucleotides matching TRBD1. The J segment lost 4 bases and the V segment lost 4 bases, leaving 6 bases of the junction unmatched. CDR3 length equals 16 residues. Germline V gene sequence: CDR1 SGHVS, CDR2 FQNEAQ. The DNA of the CDR3 is TGTGCCAGCAGCTCAGGACAGGGACCCGGGGCCAACGTCCTGACTTTC. Its translation: CASSSGQGPGANVLTF. Supplemented by reference TRBV7-8 and TRBJ2-6, the full variable domain reads GAGVSQSPRYKVAKRGQDVALRCDPISGHVSLFWYQQALGQGPEFLTYFQNEAQLDKSGLPSDRFFAERPEGSVSTLKIQRTQQEDSAVYLCASSSGQGPGANVLTFGAGSRLTVL.

The chain recombines TRBV11-2 with TRBJ2-7, with TRBD1 matching over 9 bases. Germline CDR1 reads SGHAT; CDR2 reads FQNNGV. This CDR3 comprises 16 residues. V lost 4 bases, J lost 0 bases, and 7 bases stayed unmatched. The DNA for the CDR3 is TGTGCCAGCAGCTCCCTGACAGGGGGGTCCTCCTACGAGCAGTACTTC. Translation: CASSSLTGGSSYEQYF.

The table lists this clone with a few counts. This chain connects TRBV9 to TRBJ2-2; 7 nucleotides match TRBD2. There are 14 residues in the CDR3. The V gene end was trimmed by 2 bases and the J gene end by 6 bases; junction bases not matched to a gene: 4. In germline, CDR1 is SGDLS, CDR2 YYNGEE. The CDR3 spells CASSVIREAGELFF. The DNA of the CDR3 is TGTGCCAGCAGCGTGATCCGGGAGGCCGGGGAGCTGTTTTTT.

This clone turned up a few times. For the CDR3, the DNA is TGTGCCAGCAGCGTAGGGGTTGGGGGGGAGACCCAGTACTTC. This encodes CASSVGVGGETQYF. V is TRBV9 and J is TRBJ2-5; TRBD2 might be the D (6 bases). The CDR3 contains 14 residues. The V and J ends lost 0 bases and 5 bases respectively, with 11 bases between them. Germline values: CDR1 SGDLS, CDR2 YYNGEE.

V and J are TRBV2 and TRBJ1-6; D may be TRBD1 (6 bases). This CDR3 is 14 amino acids long. The V gene's germline CDR1 is SNHLY and CDR2 FYNNEI. V was clipped by 6 bases and J by 7 bases, with 13 bases between them. Written as DNA, the CDR3 is TGTGCCAGCAGGGAACAGGGTGACAATTCACCCCTCCACTTT. Residues: CASREQGDNSPLHF. The full variable domain, in which reference TRBV2 and TRBJ1-6 provide the parts outside the CDR3, is EPEVTQTPSHQVTQMGQEVILRCVPISNHLYFYWYRQILGQKVEFLVSFYNNEISEKSEIFDDQFSVERPDGSNFTLKIRSTKLEDSAMYFCASREQGDNSPLHFGNGTRLTVT.

This chain's CDR3 is CAWSVGGAGELFF. In DNA, the CDR3 is TGTGCCTGGAGTGTAGGCGGGGCCGGGGAGCTGTTTTTT. The chain has TRBV30 and TRBJ2-2, with a possible D match to TRBD2 (6 bases). CDR1 and CDR2 (germline): GTSNPN, SVGIG (reference sequence). V was cut by 0 bases and J by 6 bases, with 8 bases left in between. This CDR3 contains 13 residues.

This clone was seen a handful of times. The chain is built from TRBV29-1 and TRBJ2-5; 14 bases agree with TRBD2. The CDR3 sequence is 16 residues long. Per germline, CDR1 SQVTM and CDR2 ANQGSEA. V shed 4 bases, J shed 3 bases, and the junction held 7 bases outside the gene matches. CDR3 amino acids: CSVVPGLAGAKETQYF. In DNA form, the CDR3 reads TGCAGCGTTGTCCCGGGACTAGCGGGGGCCAAAGAGACCCAGTACTTC.

The sample holds a few counts of this clone. The gene calls are TRBV7-6 and TRBJ1-6, with 9 positions matching TRBD1. Germline V gene lookup returns CDR1 SGHVS and CDR2 FNYEAQ. The CDR3 runs to 16 residues. Trimming cost V 2 bases and J 9 bases; bases outside gene matches: 8. The CDR3 here is CASSLHIQGAGSPLHF. The CDR3 DNA follows: TGTGCCAGCAGCTTACATATACAGGGGGCTGGTTCACCCCTCCACTTT.

This clone was seen a few times. The chain carries TRBV5-1 and TRBJ2-1; D may be TRBD1 (5 bases). Germline V gene data show CDR1 as SGHRS and CDR2 as YFSETQ. The CDR3 length is 14 residues. Trimming cost V 4 bases and J 12 bases, with 20 bases left between them. CDR3 sequence reads: CASSINTGHEGQFF. Here the CDR3 DNA reads TGCGCCAGCAGCATCAATACAGGTCACGAAGGGCAGTTCTTC.